The entry that follows covers one TCR beta chain sequence. Its specificity is not known. PBMCs were isolated at a quantity of at least 6 million per sample. The amount of total RNA extracted per sample was at least 5.5 micrograms. These data originate in a study of blood T cells in healthy people across ages. Study information: Template switching retrieved approximately one barcoded beta molecule for each two T cells. Study outcomes and limitations: Versus aged donors, long-lived donors had higher diversity and more naive CD4+ cells.

Germline lookup yields CDR1 DFQATT and CDR2 SNEGSKA (reference sequence). The CDR3 totals 13 residues. V lost 4 bases, J lost 0 bases, and 8 bases lay in between. Sample-barcoded 5' priming and a J-beta primer mix drove a second PCR of roughly 6 to 12 cycles. TCRdb reanalysed the 5' RACE reads using MiXCR and keeps one entry per CDR3 protein. Counted here are about 640,000 distinct CDR3 sequences, around three fifths occurring once; the ten biggest clones make up roughly 34%. The V gene is TRBV20-1, the J gene TRBJ2-3; D remains unclear. Sequenced sample: blood. The TCR originated in a man in his fifties or sixties in good health. In nucleotides, the CDR3 is TGCAGTGCTACAGGCATTAGCACAGATACGCAGTATTTT. This encodes CSATGISTDTQYF.